This T cell receptor beta chain came from a study of T cell responses to AZD1222 COVID-19 vaccine. Generated by immunoSEQ multiplex PCR, the TCRdb table keeps only in-frame clones and is missing some. The top ten hold 0.55% of the sample, which has about 270,000 clones, approximately 94% seen once. V shed 3 bases and J shed 6 bases, with 8 bases lying between them. The CDR3 sequence is 12 residues long. Study-wide results and caveats: Within unmutated variant regions lay the reported targets of nearly half of spike-specific TCRs. The study identified only five to seven AZD1222 recipients as seropositive at baseline.

As regards this clone: Its target is unknown.

The chain recombines TRBV12-3 or TRBV12-4 with TRBJ1-1; D call uncertain. Sequencing used peripheral blood, obtained 28 days after the second AZD1222 dose. The TCR was taken from an adult who received the AZD1222 COVID-19 vaccine. The CDR3 is CASSFGVSEAFF. The CDR3 nucleotides read TGTGCCAGCAGTTTTGGAGTATCTGAAGCTTTCTTT.